The present T cell receptor (beta chain) was sequenced within a study of shared clonotypes between healthy human individuals. Germline-derived CDR1 and CDR2 are LNHDA and SQIVND (reference sequence). Trimming removed 3 bases at V and 0 bases at J, with 14 bases between. CDR3 length: 16 amino acids. Study-level findings and limits: Shared clonotypes across all four donors exceeded non-shared ones in generation probability. Read depth was anticipated to influence clonotype sharing among donors. With several donors compared, 4.5% to 6.5% of naive CD4 clonotypes were shared.

Deep was the level used in running the assay. The protocol was immunoSEQ multiplex PCR, while the TCRdb copy is restricted to in-frame clones and leaves out a portion. Here the sample spans over a million clones, more than 65% being singletons. Regarding this clone: Its cognate antigen is unknown.

This chain links TRBV19 with TRBJ2-5; the D is unclear. The origin of this receptor is a man in his late teens or twenties in good health. Input material: memory CD4+ T cells sorted from blood. As to subset: CD45RA-negative fraction. The CDR3, as DNA: TGTGCCAGTAGTATTAAGGTTCGGGCAGACCAAGAGACCCAGTACTTC. Translating it yields CASSIKVRADQETQYF.